The 16 T cell receptor beta chains presented below share a single source sample, sequenced in a study of response to subunit inactivated influenza vaccine. One entry per CDR3 protein results from TCRdb running MiXCR on the RT-PCR reads. The table has approximately 520,000 distinct CDR3 sequences, about 25% seen once. The sequenced sample was CD4+ T cells sorted from PBMCs, obtained 5 to 6 days after vaccination. The source of these receptors is a man between 50 and 59 years old who received an inactivated influenza vaccine.

This clonotype was seen a few times. The J gene is TRBJ2-1, the V gene TRBV28; 9 positions match TRBD2. The J segment lost 6 bases and the V segment lost 7 bases, leaving 10 bases of the junction unmatched. The CDR3 sequence is 15 residues long. Germline V lookup: CDR1 MDHEN, CDR2 SYDVKM. In nucleotides, the CDR3 is TGTGCCAGCATTTCTAGCGGGATCGAGGGCAATGAGCAGTTCTTC. This translates into CASISSGIEGNEQFF.

This rearrangement joins TRBV11-3 to TRBJ2-5, with D perhaps matching TRBD1 (6 bases). The germline CDR1 and CDR2 sequences are SGHNT and YENEEA. Deletions cut 4 bases from V and 1 base from J, with 13 bases between. CDR3 size: 15 residues. CDR3 region: CASSSSGHSQETQYF. The DNA of the CDR3 is TGTGCCAGCAGCTCCTCGGGACACTCCCAAGAGACCCAGTACTTC.

This clonotype was seen a handful of times. The rearrangement links TRBV4-2 to TRBJ2-1, with 7 bases identical to TRBD1. The CDR3 totals 17 residues. V dropped 5 bases and J dropped 5; count of bases not matched to a gene: 15. The germline V gene encodes CDR1 LGHNA and CDR2 YNFKEQ. The CDR3 is CASSSHSGTEKDNEQFF. The CDR3 coding sequence is TGTGCCAGCAGCTCTCACTCCGGGACAGAGAAAGACAATGAGCAGTTCTTC.

This CDR3 is CASSAGQGAQNEQFF. In DNA, the CDR3 is TGTGCCAGCAGTGCCGGGCAGGGGGCGCAAAATGAGCAGTTCTTC. V gene TRBV6-1 combines with J gene TRBJ2-1, with 8 bases that match TRBD1. J was trimmed by 7 bases and V by 4 bases; bases with no gene match: 9. Germline assignment: CDR1 MNHNS and CDR2 SASEGT. The CDR3 is made up of 15 amino acids.

This clonotype appeared a few times. The chain has TRBV15 and TRBJ2-5; 8 bases match TRBD2. V dropped 5 bases and J dropped 2; count of bases not matched to a gene: 7. Germline CDR1 LNHNV, CDR2 YYDKDF (reference sequence). The CDR3 runs 15 residues. CDR3: CATSPRGGGQETQYF. The CDR3 DNA reads as TGTGCCACCAGCCCCCGGGGGGGCGGGCAAGAGACCCAGTACTTC.

This clonotype was observed a few times. The chain is built from TRBV20-1 and TRBJ1-1; the D gene is possibly TRBD1 (5 bases). Germline-derived CDR1 and CDR2 are DFQATT and SNEGSKA (reference sequence). Between the trimmed V and J ends, which lost 5 bases and 1 base, there was a span of 11 bases. CDR3 length equals 13 residues. The CDR3 loop is CSALDRENTEAFF. CDR3 bases: TGCAGTGCTCTAGACAGAGAGAACACTGAAGCTTTCTTT.

This clonotype was seen a few times. The chain carries TRBV29-1 and TRBJ2-3; D is unclear. In germline, CDR1 is SQVTM, CDR2 ANQGSEA. With 3 bases removed from V and 2 bases from J, the gap between germline ends came to 6 bases. The CDR3 sequence is 12 residues long. The CDR3 DNA reads TGCAGCGTTGACGAGGTCACAGATACGCAGTATTTT. It codes for CSVDEVTDTQYF.

The chain joins TRBV5-1 to TRBJ2-3; 8 bases line up with TRBD2. This CDR3 has 14 residues. Per the germline V gene, CDR1 is SGHRS and CDR2 is YFSETQ. V lost 4 bases, J lost 6 bases, and 7 bases stayed unmatched. The CDR3 is CASSVGLDSDTQYF. The CDR3, as DNA: TGCGCCAGCAGCGTGGGACTAGACTCGGATACGCAGTATTTT.

The CDR3 nucleotides are TGTGCCAGCAGGGCCGGGACTAGCTGGTACAATGAGCAGTTCTTC. Translation: CASRAGTSWYNEQFF. The chain couples TRBV6-1 to TRBJ2-1; 9 bases map to TRBD2. V gave up 6 bases and J gave up 4 bases; unmatched junction bases: 7. Germline assignment: CDR1 MNHNS and CDR2 SASEGT. The CDR3 loop spans 15 amino acids.

This clonotype has only a few counts. The chain carries TRBV7-2 and TRBJ2-2, with D uncertain. The CDR3 contains 16 residues. V was trimmed by 1 base and J by 4 bases, leaving 13 bases between them. CDR1 is SGHTA and CDR2 is FQGNSA in the germline V gene. CDR3: CASSLGSLLFTGELFF. CDR3 sequence (DNA): TGTGCCAGCAGCTTAGGGAGCCTGCTATTCACCGGGGAGCTGTTTTTT.

CDR3 in DNA: TGTGCCAGCAGTTTCGGACTGGTCCTCAACGAGCAGTACTTC. It encodes CASSFGLVLNEQYF. The V gene is TRBV6-5, the J gene TRBJ2-7, with D perhaps TRBD2 (5 bases). CDR1 is MNHEY, CDR2 SVGAGI, per germline. Trimming removed 4 bases at V and 5 bases at J, with 15 bases between. The CDR3 extends over 14 amino acids.

The chain recombines TRBV10-3 with TRBJ1-6; no firm D call. Trimming shortened V by 2 bases and J by 5 bases, and 10 bases separated the two germline ends. Germline V gene sequence: CDR1 ENHRY, CDR2 SYGVKD. CDR3 length: 15 residues. The CDR3 nucleotides read TGTGCCATCAGTGAGGGGCCAGCCAATAATTCACCCCTCCACTTT. Its protein product is CAISEGPANNSPLHF.

The rearrangement uses TRBV10-3 and TRBJ1-5; the match to TRBD1 covers 7 bases. V lost 2 bases and J lost 6; bases outside the gene matches: 13. The germline CDR1 and CDR2 sequences are ENHRY and SYGVKD. The CDR3 covers 17 residues. The CDR3 DNA reads as TGTGCCATCAGTGAGAAGAGTTTTGGAGGGGGCCGTCAGCCCCAGCATTTT. Amino acid sequence: CAISEKSFGGGRQPQHF.

The chain has TRBV7-2 and TRBJ2-1; the D gene is possibly TRBD2 (5 bases). The germline CDR1 and CDR2 sequences are SGHTA and FQGNSA. The CDR3 length is 12 residues. Trimming took 5 bases from V and 6 from J, leaving 8 bases between them. The CDR3 here is CASSREGNEQFF. CDR3 sequence (DNA): TGTGCCAGCAGCAGAGAGGGCAATGAGCAGTTCTTC.

In nucleotides, the CDR3 is TGCAGCGTTGCCCAGCAGGGGGGGGCCTACGAGCAGTACTTC. It encodes CSVAQQGGAYEQYF. The chain carries TRBV29-1 and TRBJ2-7; D tentatively fits TRBD1 or TRBD2 (7 bases each). Germline V lookup: CDR1 SQVTM, CDR2 ANQGSEA. There are 14 residues in the CDR3. Trimming pared 4 bases from V and 2 bases from J, leaving 15 bases between.

This clonotype was counted between two and nine times. The chain combines TRBV5-1 with TRBJ2-3; 11 positions match TRBD2. Germline CDR1 and CDR2: SGHRS and YFSETQ. This CDR3 has 15 amino acids. V lost 5 bases to trimming and J lost 2 bases; unmatched junction nucleotides: 4. The CDR3 nucleotides are TGCGCCAGCAGACTACTAGCGGGGGCCACAGATACGCAGTATTTT. This sequence encodes CASRLLAGATDTQYF.